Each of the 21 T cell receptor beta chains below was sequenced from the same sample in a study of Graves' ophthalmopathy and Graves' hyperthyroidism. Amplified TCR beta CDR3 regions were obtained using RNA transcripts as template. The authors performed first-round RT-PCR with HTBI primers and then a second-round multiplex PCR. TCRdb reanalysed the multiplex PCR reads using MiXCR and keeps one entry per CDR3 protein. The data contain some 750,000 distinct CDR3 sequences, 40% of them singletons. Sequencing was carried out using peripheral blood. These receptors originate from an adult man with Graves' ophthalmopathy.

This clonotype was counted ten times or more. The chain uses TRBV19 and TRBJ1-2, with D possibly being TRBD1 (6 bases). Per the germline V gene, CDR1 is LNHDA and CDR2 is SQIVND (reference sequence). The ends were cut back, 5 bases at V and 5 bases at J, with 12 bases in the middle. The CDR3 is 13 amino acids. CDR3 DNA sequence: TGTGCCAGTAGTGCCGGACAGCGGTATGGCTACACCTTC. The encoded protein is CASSAGQRYGYTF.

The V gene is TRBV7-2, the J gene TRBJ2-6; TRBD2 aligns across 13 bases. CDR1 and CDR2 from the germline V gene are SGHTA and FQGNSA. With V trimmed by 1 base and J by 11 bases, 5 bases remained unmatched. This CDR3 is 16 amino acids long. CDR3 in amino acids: CASSLVGTSGNYVLTF. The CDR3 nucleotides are TGTGCCAGCAGCTTAGTAGGGACTAGCGGGAACTACGTCCTGACTTTC.

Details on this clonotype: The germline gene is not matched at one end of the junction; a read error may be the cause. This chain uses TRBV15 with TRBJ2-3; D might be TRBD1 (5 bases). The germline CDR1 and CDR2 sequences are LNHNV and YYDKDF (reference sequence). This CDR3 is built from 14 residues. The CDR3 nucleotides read TGTGCCACCAGCAGAGGACAGCGCACAGATACGCAGTGTTTT. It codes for CATSRGQRTDTQCF.

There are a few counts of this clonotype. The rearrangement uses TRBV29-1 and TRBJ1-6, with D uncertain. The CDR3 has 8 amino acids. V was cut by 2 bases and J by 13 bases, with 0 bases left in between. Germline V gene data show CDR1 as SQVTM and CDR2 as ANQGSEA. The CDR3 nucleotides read TGCAGCGTTGAACCCCTCCACTTT. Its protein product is CSVEPLHF.

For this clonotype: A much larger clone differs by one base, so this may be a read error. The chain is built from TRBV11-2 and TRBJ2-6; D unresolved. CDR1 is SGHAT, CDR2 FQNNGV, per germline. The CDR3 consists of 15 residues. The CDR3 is CAGSLGPSGANVLTF. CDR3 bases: TGTGCCGGCAGCTTAGGCCCGTCTGGGGCCAACGTCCTGACTTTC.

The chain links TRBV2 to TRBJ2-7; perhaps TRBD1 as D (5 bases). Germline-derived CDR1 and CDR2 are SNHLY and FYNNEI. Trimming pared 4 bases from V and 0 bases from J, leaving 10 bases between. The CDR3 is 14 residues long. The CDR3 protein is CASSVGARSYEQYF. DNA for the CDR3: TGTGCCAGCAGTGTTGGGGCGCGCTCCTACGAGCAGTACTTC.

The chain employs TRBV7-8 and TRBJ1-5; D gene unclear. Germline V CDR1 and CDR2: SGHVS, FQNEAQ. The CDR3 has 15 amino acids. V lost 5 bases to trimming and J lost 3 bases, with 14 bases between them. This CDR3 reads CASSQEASFNQPQHF. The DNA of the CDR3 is TGTGCCAGCAGCCAAGAGGCGTCTTTCAATCAGCCCCAGCATTTT.

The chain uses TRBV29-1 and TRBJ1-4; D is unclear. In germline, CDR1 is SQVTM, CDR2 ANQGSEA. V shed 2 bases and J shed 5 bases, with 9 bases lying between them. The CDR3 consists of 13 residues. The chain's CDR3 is CSVESHKNEKLFF. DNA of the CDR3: TGCAGCGTTGAATCACATAAAAATGAAAAACTGTTTTTT.

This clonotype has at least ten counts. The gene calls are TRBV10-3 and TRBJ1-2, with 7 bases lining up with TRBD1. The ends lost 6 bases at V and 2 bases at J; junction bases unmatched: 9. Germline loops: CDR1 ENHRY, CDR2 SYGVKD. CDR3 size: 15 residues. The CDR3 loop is CAIRERDSRNYGYTF. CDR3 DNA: TGTGCCATCAGGGAAAGGGACAGTCGGAACTATGGCTACACCTTC.

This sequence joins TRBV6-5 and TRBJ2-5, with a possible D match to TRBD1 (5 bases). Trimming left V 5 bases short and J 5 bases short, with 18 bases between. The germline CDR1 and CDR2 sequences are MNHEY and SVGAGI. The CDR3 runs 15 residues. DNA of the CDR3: TGTGCCAGCAGTGATCAAATACAGGTTCGGGAGACCCAGTACTTC. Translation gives CASSDQIQVRETQYF.

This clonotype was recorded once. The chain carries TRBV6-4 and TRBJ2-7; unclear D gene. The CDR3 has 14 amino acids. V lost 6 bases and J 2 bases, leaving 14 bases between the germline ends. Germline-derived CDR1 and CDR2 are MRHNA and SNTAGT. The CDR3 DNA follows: TGTGCCAGCAGAGATCTCGAGATTCCCTACGAGCAGTACTTC. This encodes CASRDLEIPYEQYF.

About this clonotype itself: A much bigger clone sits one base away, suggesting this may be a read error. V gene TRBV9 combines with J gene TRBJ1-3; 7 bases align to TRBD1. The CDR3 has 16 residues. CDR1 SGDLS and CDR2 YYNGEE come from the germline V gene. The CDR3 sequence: CASRVGTASSGNTVYF. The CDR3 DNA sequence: TGCGCCAGCAGAGTCGGGACAGCCAGCTCTGGAAACACCGTATATTTT.

CDR3 in amino acids: CASHRQDSNQPQHF. DNA for the CDR3: TGTGCCAGCCACAGACAGGATAGCAATCAGCCCCAGCATTTT. The gene calls are TRBV19 and TRBJ1-5; tentative D call: TRBD1 (6 bases). Germline values: CDR1 LNHDA, CDR2 SQIVND (reference sequence). The CDR3 is 14 amino acids. V shed 9 bases and J shed 0 bases, with 12 bases lying between them.

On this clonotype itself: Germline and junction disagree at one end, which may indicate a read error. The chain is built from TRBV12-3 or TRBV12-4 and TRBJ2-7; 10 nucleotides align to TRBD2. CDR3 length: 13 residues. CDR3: CASSERGGFEQYF. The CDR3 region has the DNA TGCGCCAGCAGTGAGCGGGGGGGATTCGAGCAGTACTTC.

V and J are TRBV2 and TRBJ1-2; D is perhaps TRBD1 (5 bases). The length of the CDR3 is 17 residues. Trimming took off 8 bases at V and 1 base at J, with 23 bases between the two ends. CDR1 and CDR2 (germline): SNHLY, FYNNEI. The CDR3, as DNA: TGTGCCAGCCGACGGCGATCAGGGTTGGCTCTTAACTATGGCTACACCTTC. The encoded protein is CASRRRSGLALNYGYTF. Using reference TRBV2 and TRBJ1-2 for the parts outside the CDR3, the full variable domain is EPEVTQTPSHQVTQMGQEVILRCVPISNHLYFYWYRQILGQKVEFLVSFYNNEISEKSEIFDDQFSVERPDGSNFTLKIRSTKLEDSAMYFCASRRRSGLALNYGYTFGSGTRLTVV.

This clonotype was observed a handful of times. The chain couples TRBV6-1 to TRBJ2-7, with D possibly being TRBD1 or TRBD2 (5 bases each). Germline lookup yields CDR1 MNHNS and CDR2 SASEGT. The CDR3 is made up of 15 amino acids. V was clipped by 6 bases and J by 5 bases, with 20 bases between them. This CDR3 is CASSLDGAPGDEQYF. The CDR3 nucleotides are TGTGCCAGCAGCCTTGACGGGGCCCCCGGAGACGAGCAGTACTTC.

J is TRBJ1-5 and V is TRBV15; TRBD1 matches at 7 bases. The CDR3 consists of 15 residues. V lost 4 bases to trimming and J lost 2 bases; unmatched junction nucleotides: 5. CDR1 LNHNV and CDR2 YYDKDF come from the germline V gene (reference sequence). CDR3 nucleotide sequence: TGTGCCACCAGCACCCGGGACAGACGCAATCAGCCCCAGCATTTT. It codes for CATSTRDRRNQPQHF.

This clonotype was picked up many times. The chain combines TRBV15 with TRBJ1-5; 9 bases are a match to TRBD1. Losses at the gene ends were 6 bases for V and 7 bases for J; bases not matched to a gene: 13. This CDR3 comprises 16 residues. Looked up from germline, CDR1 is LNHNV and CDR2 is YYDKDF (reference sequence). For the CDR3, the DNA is TGTGCCACCAGTAACTCAGGGACAGGGTATGGGCAGCCCCAGCATTTT. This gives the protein CATSNSGTGYGQPQHF.

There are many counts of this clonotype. CDR3 sequence (DNA): TGTGCCAGCAGTGCGCACCGGGACAGGGCTGGCTACACCTTC. It is translated as CASSAHRDRAGYTF. The chain links TRBV25-1 to TRBJ1-2, with 9 bases fitting TRBD1. CDR3 size: 14 residues. The germline gives CDR1 MGHDK, CDR2 SYGVNS. V dropped 4 bases and J dropped 7; count of bases not matched to a gene: 7.

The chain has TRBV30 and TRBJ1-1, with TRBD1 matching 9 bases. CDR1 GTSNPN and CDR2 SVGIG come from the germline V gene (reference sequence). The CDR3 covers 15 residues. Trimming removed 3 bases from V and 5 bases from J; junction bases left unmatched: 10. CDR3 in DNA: TGTGCCTGGAGAAGCCGGGACAGGGAATTTACTGAAGCTTTCTTT. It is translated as CAWRSRDREFTEAFF.

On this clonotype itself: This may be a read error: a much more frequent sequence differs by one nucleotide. DNA for the CDR3: TGCGCCAGCAGCTTGGGACACCCGAACACTGAAGCTTTCTTT. Residues: CASSLGHPNTEAFF. The rearrangement links TRBV5-1 to TRBJ1-1; D remains unclear. Germline assignment: CDR1 SGHRS and CDR2 YFSETQ. V gave up 0 bases and J gave up 1 base, with 7 bases separating them. The CDR3 has 14 residues.